This T cell receptor beta chain was sequenced in a study of a mutant IDH1 vaccine in newly diagnosed glioma. As for the study in general: Treated patients were around 60% male, around 40% female, mean age around 40 years. Before enrollment, patients got radiotherapy alone, temozolomide alone, or mostly the combination. Study-wide points: Among all patients, vaccine-induced immune responses occurred in roughly 93%.

A remark on this clone: The antigen is not known.

Clones were sequenced by immunoSEQ multiplex PCR, and TCRdb holds only the in-frame ones, with some missing. The sample yields some 60,000 clones, about 90% seen once. Time point of the sample: baseline, week 1 (first vaccination visit). Treatment specified: pre-vaccination baseline after standard-of-care therapy. Donors had new WHO grade 3 or 4 IDH1-mutant, ATRX-lost astrocytomas. The length of the CDR3 is 13 residues. V lost 6 bases and J lost 5, with 11 bases in between. CDR1 is MNHNY and CDR2 is SVGAGI in the germline V gene (reference sequence). Sequenced material: PBMCs, taken from a glioma patient treated with radiotherapy, temozolomide or both. This receptor was identified in a man in his fifties or sixties with glioma. The V and J genes are TRBV6-6 and TRBJ1-5; tentative D call: TRBD1 (6 bases). The CDR3 loop reads CASRWTDYQPQHF. CDR3 nucleotide sequence: TGTGCCAGCAGGTGGACAGATTATCAGCCCCAGCATTTT.